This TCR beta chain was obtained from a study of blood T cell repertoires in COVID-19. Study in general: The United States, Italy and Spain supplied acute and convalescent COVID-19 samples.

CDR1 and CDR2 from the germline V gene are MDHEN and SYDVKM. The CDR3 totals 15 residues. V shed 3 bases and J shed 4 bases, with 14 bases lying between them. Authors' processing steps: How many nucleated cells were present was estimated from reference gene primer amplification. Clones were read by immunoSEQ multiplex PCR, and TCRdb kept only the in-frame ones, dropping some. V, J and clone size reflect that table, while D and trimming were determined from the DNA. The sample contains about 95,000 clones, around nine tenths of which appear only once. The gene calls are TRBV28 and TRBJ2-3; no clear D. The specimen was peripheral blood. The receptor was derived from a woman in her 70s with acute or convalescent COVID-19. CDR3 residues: CASSLRTNLADTQYF. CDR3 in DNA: TGTGCCAGCAGTTTGCGCACAAACCTAGCAGATACGCAGTATTTT.